Presented here are 10 T cell receptor beta chains from one specimen sequenced in a study of radiotherapy plus CTLA-4 blockade in lung cancer. Sequenced by immunoSEQ multiplex PCR; TCRdb stores in-frame clones only, minus some. The sample includes about 99,000 clones, 80% to 90% of them seen just once. The starting material was peripheral blood, obtained from a patient treated with radiotherapy plus ipilimumab. The source of these receptors is a human donor with non-small cell lung cancer that progressed on radiotherapy plus ipilimumab.

The rearrangement joins TRBV11-2 to TRBJ2-7; a weak D match, TRBD1 (6 bases). Germline loops: CDR1 SGHAT, CDR2 FQNNGV. Trimming stripped 4 bases from V and 3 bases from J, with 7 bases between. CDR3 length equals 12 residues. The chain's CDR3 is CASSSDSYEQYF. In nucleotides, the CDR3 is TGTGCCAGCAGCTCGGACAGCTACGAGCAGTACTTC.

The chain uses TRBV5-1 and TRBJ2-1, with TRBD2 identical over 8 bases. CDR3 length: 15 residues. Trimming removed 0 bases from V and 5 bases from J; junction bases left unmatched: 4. Germline lookup yields CDR1 SGHRS and CDR2 YFSETQ. CDR3 residues: CASSLVSGSHNEQFF. The CDR3 DNA reads TGCGCCAGCAGCTTGGTCAGCGGGAGCCACAATGAGCAGTTCTTC.

The count of this clone is one. Other DNA sequences of this sample code for an identical CDR3. This chain connects TRBV25-1 to TRBJ2-7; the match to TRBD2 covers 13 bases. The trim removed 1 base at V and 4 bases at J, leaving 10 bases unmatched. Per germline, CDR1 MGHDK and CDR2 SYGVNS. The CDR3 spans 18 residues. CDR3 sequence reads: CASSEFVTSGRGPYEQYF. The CDR3 nucleotides read TGTGCCAGCAGTGAATTTGTAACTAGCGGGAGGGGCCCATACGAGCAGTACTTC.

This clone was counted between two and nine times. J is TRBJ1-1 and V is TRBV15, with D perhaps matching TRBD1 (5 bases). Germline V lookup: CDR1 LNHNV, CDR2 YYDKDF (reference sequence). The CDR3 covers 13 residues. Trimming took off 4 bases at V and 5 bases at J, with 11 bases between the two ends. CDR3 sequence reads: CATSKAEGTEAFF. The CDR3 DNA sequence: TGTGCCACCAGCAAGGCGGAGGGGACTGAAGCTTTCTTT. The whole variable domain, filled in from reference TRBV15 and TRBJ1-1, reads DAMVIQNPRYQVTQFGKPVTLSCSQTLNHNVMYWYQQKSSQAPKLLFHYYDKDFNNEADTPDNFQSRRPNTSFCFLDIRSPGLGDTAMYLCATSKAEGTEAFFGQGTRLTVV.

This chain connects TRBV2 to TRBJ2-5; 7 positions agree with TRBD2. Germline V CDR1 and CDR2: SNHLY, FYNNEI. The CDR3 length is 18 residues. J lost 3 bases, V lost 2 bases, and 15 bases had no gene match. DNA of the CDR3: TGTGCCAGCAGTGAAACTACCATGATACTAGCGCCCAAAGAGACCCAGTACTTC. This codes for CASSETTMILAPKETQYF.

The chain recombines TRBV5-1 with TRBJ1-4, with 10 bases that match TRBD1. In germline, CDR1 is SGHRS, CDR2 YFSETQ. Trimming removed 4 bases from V and 8 bases from J; junction bases left unmatched: 8. The CDR3 extends over 15 amino acids. The CDR3 DNA reads as TGCGCCAGCAGCCTCAGACAGGGGGCGGGCGAAAAACTGTTTTTT. This gives the protein CASSLRQGAGEKLFF. Using reference TRBV5-1 and TRBJ1-4 for the parts outside the CDR3, the full variable domain is KAGVTQTPRYLIKTRGQQVTLSCSPISGHRSVSWYQQTPGQGLQFLFEYFSETQRNKGNFPGRFSGRQFSNSRSEMNVSTLELGDSALYLCASSLRQGAGEKLFFGSGTQLSVL.

V and J are TRBV19 and TRBJ1-1, with a tentative D call TRBD1 (6 bases). Deletions cut 4 bases from V and 0 bases from J, with 18 bases between. Looked up from germline, CDR1 is LNHDA and CDR2 is SQIVND (reference sequence). The length of the CDR3 is 17 residues. CDR3 coding DNA: TGTGCCAGTAGTAACCCGCTGGGGGGGCATATGAACACTGAAGCTTTCTTT. Its translation is CASSNPLGGHMNTEAFF. The whole variable domain, filled in from reference TRBV19 and TRBJ1-1, reads DGGITQSPKYLFRKEGQNVTLSCEQNLNHDAMYWYRQDPGQGLRLIYYSQIVNDFQKGDIAEGYSVSREKKESFPLTVTSAQKNPTAFYLCASSNPLGGHMNTEAFFGQGTRLTVV.

The chain is built from TRBV7-2 and TRBJ2-6; D possibly corresponds to TRBD1 (6 bases). Trimming took off 5 bases at V and 2 bases at J, with 19 bases between the two ends. Per the germline V gene, CDR1 is SGHTA and CDR2 is FQGNSA. This CDR3 is 18 amino acids long. The CDR3 nucleotides read TGTGCCAGCAGCCTCGATTGGGGGCGCGGACCTGGGGCCAACGTCCTGACTTTC. This gives the protein CASSLDWGRGPGANVLTF.

This rearrangement joins TRBV7-9 to TRBJ2-7; D unclear. The CDR3 sequence is 13 residues long. The germline V and J ends were trimmed by 6 bases and 6 bases, with 15 bases remaining between them. CDR1 and CDR2 from the germline V gene are SEHNR and FQNEAQ (reference sequence). The CDR3 DNA follows: TGTGCCAGCAGAAGGGTGTACCCGGGCGAGCAGTACTTC. It translates to CASRRVYPGEQYF.

This rearrangement joins TRBV4-1 to TRBJ2-1; D is unresolved. The length of the CDR3 is 14 residues. The V gene's germline CDR1 is MGHRA and CDR2 YSYEKL. Trimming stripped 0 bases from V and 9 bases from J, with 12 bases between. The chain's CDR3 is CASSQDGAKGEQFF. The CDR3 DNA reads TGCGCCAGCAGCCAAGATGGCGCGAAGGGTGAGCAGTTCTTC.